This T cell receptor (beta chain) comes out of a study of identical twins. Germline CDR1 and CDR2: MNHNY and SVGAGI (reference sequence). Trimming pared 5 bases from V and 7 bases from J, leaving 8 bases between. This CDR3 is built from 11 residues. A universal primer site was created by template switching, with the cDNA bearing unique molecular identifiers. TCRdb reanalysed the 5' RACE reads using MiXCR and keeps one entry per CDR3 protein. The sample carries about 210,000 distinct CDR3 sequences, roughly a tenth recorded once. The study's findings and limits: Out-of-frame TCR alpha sharing in monozygotic twins exceeded recombination model predictions. It was possible that invariant MAIT and iNKT cells partly confounded the zero-insertion analyses.

This clonotype was counted at least ten times. Its antigen is undetermined. The specimen was memory (CD45RO+) T cells sorted from blood. This receptor was identified in a woman in her late teens or twenties in good health. The chain links TRBV6-6 to TRBJ1-2; the D is unclear. DNA of the CDR3: TGTGCCAGCAGTAACCCAAGTGGCTACACCTTC. Amino acid sequence: CASSNPSGYTF.